This T cell receptor (beta chain) was sequenced during a study of T cell responses to AZD1222 COVID-19 vaccine. Sequencing was performed with immunoSEQ multiplex PCR; in TCRdb, only in-frame clones are kept and a portion is missing. This table has about 130,000 clones, 70% to 90% appearing once. The sequence was collected from an adult who received the AZD1222 COVID-19 vaccine. This sample comprised peripheral blood, obtained 28 days after the second AZD1222 dose.

CDR3: CASSSWASPLRDTEAFF. The DNA for the CDR3 is TGTGCCAGCAGCAGCTGGGCCTCTCCCCTGAGGGACACTGAAGCTTTCTTT. The chain links TRBV7-2 to TRBJ1-1; D ambiguous. The V gene lost 5 bases and the J gene lost 3 bases, with 22 bases spanning the gap. Germline V lookup: CDR1 SGHTA, CDR2 FQGNSA. The CDR3 covers 17 residues.